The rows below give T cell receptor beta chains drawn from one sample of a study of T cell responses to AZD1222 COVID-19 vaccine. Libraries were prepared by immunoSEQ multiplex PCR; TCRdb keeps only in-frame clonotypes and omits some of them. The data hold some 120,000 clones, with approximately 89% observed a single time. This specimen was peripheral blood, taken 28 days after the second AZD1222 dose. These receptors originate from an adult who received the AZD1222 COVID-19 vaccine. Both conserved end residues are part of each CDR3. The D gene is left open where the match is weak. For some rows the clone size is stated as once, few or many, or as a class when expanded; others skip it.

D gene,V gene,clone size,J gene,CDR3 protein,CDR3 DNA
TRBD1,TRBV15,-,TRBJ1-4,CATSGRTGGNEKLFF,TGTGCCACCAGCGGCCGGACAGGTGGTAATGAAAAACTGTTTTTT
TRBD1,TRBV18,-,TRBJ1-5,CASSPKSASRTGGNQPQHF,TGTGCCAGCTCACCCAAGTCTGCTTCGCGGACAGGGGGCAATCAGCCCCAGCATTTT
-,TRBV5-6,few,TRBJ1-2,CASSLGGYGYTF,TGTGCCAGCAGCTTGGGGGGGTATGGCTACACCTTC
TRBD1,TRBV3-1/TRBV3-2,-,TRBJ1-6,CASSQGPGGGSPLHF,TGTGCCAGCAGCCAAGGACCAGGGGGCGGATCACCCCTCCACTTT
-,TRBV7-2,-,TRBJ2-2,CASSFLGSDTGELFF,TGTGCCAGCAGCTTTTTGGGGTCGGACACCGGGGAGCTGTTTTTT
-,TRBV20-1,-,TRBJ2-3,CSASPLVAPYTDTQYF,TGCAGTGCTAGTCCCCTCGTGGCGCCCTACACAGATACGCAGTATTTT
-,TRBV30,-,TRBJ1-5,CAWEDNSNQPQHF,TGTGCCTGGGAGGATAATAGCAATCAGCCCCAGCATTTT
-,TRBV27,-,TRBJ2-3,CASSLAGPADTQYF,TGTGCCAGCAGTTTAGCCGGTCCCGCGGATACGCAGTATTTT
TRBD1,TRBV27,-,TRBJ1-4,CASSYRTGDEKLFF,TGTGCCAGCAGTTACCGGACAGGGGATGAAAAACTGTTTTTT
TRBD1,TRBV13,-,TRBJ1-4,CASSFDRGNEKLFF,TGTGCCAGCAGCTTCGACAGGGGGAATGAAAAACTGTTTTTT
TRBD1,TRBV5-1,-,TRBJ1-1,CASSGDREEAFF,TGCGCCAGCAGCGGCGACAGGGAGGAGGCTTTCTTT
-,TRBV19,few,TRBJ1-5,CASAGTSSQPQHF,TGTGCCAGTGCGGGCACCTCGTCTCAGCCCCAGCATTTT
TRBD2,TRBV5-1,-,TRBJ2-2,CASSAGLAGAIGELFF,TGCGCCAGCAGCGCGGGACTAGCGGGGGCAATCGGGGAGCTGTTTTTT
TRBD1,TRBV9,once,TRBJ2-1,CASSVVTGNNEQFF,TGTGCCAGCAGCGTAGTGACAGGGAACAATGAGCAGTTCTTC
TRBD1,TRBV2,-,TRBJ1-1,CASTTGATEAFF,TGTGCCAGCACGACAGGGGCCACTGAAGCTTTCTTT
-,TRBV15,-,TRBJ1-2,CATSRDGYGYTF,TGTGCCACCAGCAGAGATGGGTATGGCTACACCTTC
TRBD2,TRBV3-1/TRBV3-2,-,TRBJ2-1,CASSHGLAGLRSYNEQFF,TGTGCCAGCAGCCATGGACTAGCGGGACTACGCTCCTACAATGAGCAGTTCTTC
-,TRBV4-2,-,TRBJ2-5,CASSQDAGGTQYF,TGTGCCAGCAGCCAAGATGCCGGCGGGACCCAGTACTTC
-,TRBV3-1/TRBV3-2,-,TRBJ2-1,CASSQAGHGTYNEQFF,TGTGCCAGCAGCCAAGCAGGGCACGGGACCTACAATGAGCAGTTCTTC
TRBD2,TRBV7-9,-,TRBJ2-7,CASSPRGAGANTVTYEQYF,TGTGCCAGCAGCCCACGGGGAGCGGGGGCGAACACCGTAACCTACGAGCAGTACTTC
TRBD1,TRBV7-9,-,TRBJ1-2,CASSFTGEGYTF,TGTGCCAGCAGCTTCACAGGGGAGGGCTACACCTTC
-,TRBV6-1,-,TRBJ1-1,CASSEERWVF,TGTGCCAGCAGTGAGGAGAGGTGGGTCTTT
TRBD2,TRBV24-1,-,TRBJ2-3,CATSDSSGGATDTQYF,TGTGCCACCAGTGATTCGAGCGGGGGGGCAACGGATACGCAGTATTTT
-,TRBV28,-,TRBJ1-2,CAGAGAGYGYTF,TGTGCCGGGGCGGGGGCGGGGTATGGCTACACCTTC
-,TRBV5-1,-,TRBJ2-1,CASSLLGVLRGGNEQFF,TGCGCCAGCAGCCTCCTTGGGGTCTTAAGAGGGGGCAATGAGCAGTTCTTC
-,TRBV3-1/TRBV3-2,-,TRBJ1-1,CASSQHREGKEPEAFF,TGTGCCAGCAGCCAACACAGGGAGGGGAAAGAGCCTGAAGCTTTCTTT
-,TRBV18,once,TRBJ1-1,CASLQSVNTEAFF,TGTGCCAGCCTTCAGTCGGTGAACACTGAAGCTTTCTTT